A selection of T cell receptor beta chains follows, all from one sample in a study of OX40 agonist ivuxolimab in advanced cancers. Method: immunoSEQ multiplex PCR; TCRdb's copy keeps in-frame clones and lacks some. Of 12,000 or so clones in the sample, around 74% were seen once. Source: CD4+ or CD8+ T cells sorted from blood, taken in a trial of the OX40 agonist ivuxolimab. The receptors stem from an adult with an advanced solid tumor such as melanoma, head and neck, liver or kidney cancer. Each CDR3 is given with its conserved first and last residue. D genes are given only for firm matches. Size is stated for part of the rows, as once, few or many counts, or as a class when the clone is expanded.

-	-	12	TRBV5-5	TRBJ2-3	CASSLSADTQYF	TGTGCCAGCAGCTTGTCAGCAGATACGCAGTATTTT
-	-	9	TRBV2	TRBJ2-7	CAKGGEQYF	TGTGCCAAAGGGGGTGAGCAGTACTTC
TRBD1	-	14	TRBV27	TRBJ1-5	CASSLNRGNQPQHF	TGTGCCAGCAGTTTAAACAGGGGGAATCAGCCCCAGCATTTT
TRBD1	-	15	TRBV7-9	TRBJ2-3	CASSSRDRGTDTQYF	TGTGCCAGCAGCTCCCGGGACAGGGGTACAGATACGCAGTATTTT
TRBD1	-	14	TRBV27	TRBJ1-1	CASSYRGQGREAFF	TGTGCCAGCAGTTACCGCGGACAGGGGAGGGAAGCTTTCTTT
TRBD2	-	14	TRBV10-1	TRBJ2-7	CASSERLAAYEQYF	TGCGCCAGCAGTGAGAGGCTAGCGGCCTACGAGCAGTACTTC
TRBD1	once	15	TRBV6-5	TRBJ1-4	CASSYGGGLGEKLFF	TGTGCCAGCAGTTACGGAGGGGGCCTCGGTGAAAAACTGTTTTTT
-	few	12	TRBV9	TRBJ2-1	CASSVAGNEQFF	TGTGCCAGCAGCGTAGCGGGGAATGAGCAGTTCTTC
-	-	11	TRBV2	TRBJ1-5	CASSEGGALHF	TGTGCCAGCAGTGAAGGAGGGGCCTTACATTTT
-	few	13	TRBV5-1	TRBJ2-5	CASSPWIQETQYF	TGCGCCAGCAGCCCATGGATTCAAGAGACCCAGTACTTC
-	once	13	TRBV18	TRBJ2-1	CASSPGHYNEQFF	TGTGCCAGCTCCCCCGGACATTACAATGAGCAGTTCTTC
-	few	12	TRBV5-6	TRBJ1-1	CASSGTSGKAFF	TGTGCCAGCAGCGGAACTTCAGGGAAAGCTTTCTTT
-	few	11	TRBV5-1	TRBJ2-1	CASSLGHEQFF	TGCGCCAGCAGCTTGGGGCATGAGCAGTTCTTC
-	-	16	TRBV6-1	TRBJ2-7	CASSEWFLGDSYEQYF	TGTGCCAGCAGTGAATGGTTCCTGGGCGACTCCTACGAGCAGTACTTC
-	-	13	TRBV7-8	TRBJ1-2	CASSLGPIDGYTF	TGTGCCAGCAGCTTAGGGCCCATAGATGGCTACACCTTC
TRBD1	-	15	TRBV28	TRBJ1-2	CASSFQGASSYGYTF	TGTGCCAGCAGTTTCCAGGGGGCCTCTAGCTACGGCTACACCTTC
TRBD1	-	14	TRBV6-5	TRBJ2-7	CASTPDRFPYEQYF	TGTGCCAGCACCCCGGACAGGTTTCCCTACGAGCAGTACTTC
-	medium-sized	16	TRBV6-1	TRBJ1-5	CASSEWDAGISQPQHF	TGTGCCAGCAGTGAATGGGACGCTGGGATTAGTCAGCCCCAGCATTTT
-	-	14	TRBV27	TRBJ2-7	CASSPPGSSYEQYF	TGTGCCAGCAGCCCCCCGGGTAGCTCCTACGAGCAGTACTTC
-	once	14	TRBV2	TRBJ1-1	CASSEGGGARGAFF	TGTGCCAGCAGTGAAGGAGGTGGGGCGAGAGGGGCTTTCTTT
TRBD1	once	15	TRBV11-3	TRBJ2-2	CASNPDRANTGELFF	TGTGCCAGCAACCCCGACAGGGCCAACACCGGGGAGCTGTTTTTT
TRBD2	-	15	TRBV19	TRBJ2-2	CASSTLAGDTGELFF	TGTGCCAGTAGTACCCTAGCGGGGGACACCGGGGAGCTGTTTTTT
-	once	16	TRBV4-1	TRBJ2-2	CASSPRSGFDTGELFF	TGCGCCAGCAGCCCAAGATCAGGGTTCGACACCGGGGAGCTGTTTTTT
TRBD1	-	16	TRBV15	TRBJ2-3	CATSLRTGGSTDTQYF	TGTGCCACCAGCTTACGGACAGGGGGCTCGACAGATACGCAGTATTTT
-	-	15	TRBV6-1	TRBJ1-1	CASSESPGSGTEAFF	TGTGCCAGCAGTGAATCGCCCGGGTCCGGCACTGAAGCTTTCTTT
TRBD2	-	14	TRBV7-6	TRBJ2-4	CASSARLAGNIQYF	TGTGCCAGCAGCGCCAGACTAGCGGGAAACATTCAGTACTTC
-	few	14	TRBV10-3	TRBJ1-2	CAISDSPTNYGYTF	TGTGCCATCAGTGACAGCCCAACTAACTATGGCTACACCTTC
-	-	13	TRBV27	TRBJ1-5	CASSFAGNQPQHF	TGTGCCAGCAGTTTTGCAGGCAATCAGCCCCAGCATTTT
-	few	12	TRBV7-9	TRBJ2-1	CASTNFYNEQFF	TGTGCCAGCACCAACTTTTACAATGAGCAGTTCTTC
TRBD2	-	17	TRBV5-5	TRBJ2-3	CASSPTFSGRSTDTQYF	TGTGCCAGCAGCCCCACCTTTAGCGGGAGAAGCACAGATACGCAGTATTTT
-	-	18	TRBV7-9	TRBJ2-6	CASSPRDVQFSGANVLTF	TGTGCCAGCAGCCCCCGGGACGTACAGTTCTCTGGGGCCAACGTCCTGACTTTC
-	-	14	TRBV25-1	TRBJ1-1	CASSEGGWNTEAFF	TGTGCCAGCAGTGAAGGAGGGTGGAACACTGAAGCTTTCTTT
-	-	14	TRBV5-1	TRBJ2-7	CASSLFGSPYEQYF	TGCGCCAGCAGCTTGTTCGGGAGTCCCTACGAGCAGTACTTC
-	few	14	TRBV13	TRBJ2-5	CASSPGRGRETQYF	TGTGCCAGCAGCCCCGGCAGGGGAAGGGAGACCCAGTACTTC
-	-	14	TRBV7-9	TRBJ1-3	CASSPRQTGNTIYF	TGTGCCAGCAGCCCTCGACAGACTGGAAACACCATATATTTT
-	-	13	TRBV27	TRBJ1-2	CASSPTTGQGYTF	TGTGCCAGCAGTCCGACGACAGGTCAGGGCTACACCTTC
-	-	13	TRBV14	TRBJ1-1	CASRLPLNTEAFF	TGTGCCAGCAGACTTCCCCTAAACACTGAAGCTTTCTTT
-	-	14	TRBV27	TRBJ1-2	CATTLSFGAEGYTF	TGTGCCACCACCTTGTCGTTTGGGGCGGAAGGCTACACCTTC
-	-	16	TRBV7-2	TRBJ1-4	CASSFSVGGFNEKLFF	TGTGCCAGCAGCTTTAGCGTGGGGGGGTTTAATGAAAAACTGTTTTTT
-	-	12	TRBV30	TRBJ1-1	CAWKGVGTEAFF	TGTGCCTGGAAAGGGGTTGGCACTGAAGCTTTCTTT
-	-	17	TRBV5-4	TRBJ1-1	CASSQLSSGPMNTEAFF	TGTGCCAGCAGCCAGCTCTCTTCTGGCCCCATGAACACTGAAGCTTTCTTT
-	-	14	TRBV6-1	TRBJ2-1	CASKVGISYNEQFF	TGTGCCAGCAAAGTGGGAATCTCCTACAATGAGCAGTTCTTC
-	-	14	TRBV13	TRBJ1-2	CASGLTSGGSGYTF	TGTGCCAGCGGCTTAACATCCGGGGGAAGTGGCTACACCTTC
TRBD2	-	15	TRBV7-9	TRBJ2-1	CASSFPAGERNEQFF	TGTGCCAGCAGCTTTCCTGCGGGAGAAAGGAATGAGCAGTTCTTC
-	-	12	TRBV28	TRBJ2-3	CASSYPEFTQYF	TGTGCCAGCAGTTACCCGGAGTTTACGCAGTATTTT
TRBD2	once	14	TRBV9	TRBJ2-3	CASSAGGGTDTQYF	TGTGCCAGCAGCGCGGGGGGTGGCACAGATACGCAGTATTTT
-	few	13	TRBV4-2	TRBJ1-2	CASSQEAGIQSTF	TGTGCCAGCAGCCAAGAAGCGGGAATCCAATCCACCTTC
TRBD1	-	15	TRBV4-2	TRBJ1-1	CASSHRRDRHTEAFF	TGTGCCAGCAGCCACCGACGGGACAGGCACACTGAAGCTTTCTTT
-	-	14	TRBV9	TRBJ2-2	CASSLTLSPGELFF	TGTGCCAGCAGCCTCACTTTGAGTCCCGGGGAGCTGTTTTTT
-	once	13	TRBV4-1	TRBJ2-7	CASSQGVGGEQYF	TGCGCCAGCAGCCAGGGTGTGGGAGGCGAGCAGTACTTC
-	-	13	TRBV9	TRBJ2-1	CASSVGGLGEQFF	TGTGCCAGCAGCGTAGGGGGTCTAGGGGAGCAGTTCTTC
TRBD2	-	15	TRBV6-4	TRBJ2-3	CASSDTGGSVDTQYF	TGTGCCAGCAGTGACACGGGAGGGAGTGTAGATACGCAGTATTTT
-	few	14	TRBV6-5	TRBJ1-4	CASRHKGVNEKLFF	TGTGCCAGCAGACACAAGGGGGTTAATGAAAAACTGTTTTTT
-	once	15	TRBV7-9	TRBJ1-1	CASSQPPNGGTEAFF	TGCGCCAGCAGCCAACCCCCGAATGGGGGGACTGAAGCTTTCTTT